The TCR beta chain described here comes from a study of response to subunit inactivated influenza vaccine. This clonotype was detected only a few times. One entry per CDR3 protein results from TCRdb running MiXCR on the RT-PCR reads. The data hold about 570,000 distinct CDR3 sequences, with about 10% observed a single time. This same sample was also part of a study on T cells expressing NK-cell markers. As reported in that work: The authors generated TCR beta cDNA through 5'RACE template switching with UMIs.

The input for sequencing was PBMCs from blood, taken on the day of vaccination. This receptor was taken from a man between 45 and 60 years old who received an inactivated influenza vaccine.

The CDR3 region is CASSNTRSLFTDTQYF. The CDR3 DNA sequence: TGTGCCAGCAGCAACACCCGGAGCCTCTTCACAGATACGCAGTATTTT. The chain employs TRBV7-8 and TRBJ2-3, with D hard to call. CDR1 SGHVS and CDR2 FQNEAQ come from the germline V gene. The V end lost 5 bases, the J end lost 2 bases, and 17 bases lay between the germline ends. The CDR3 extends over 16 amino acids.